This entry concerns a single TCR beta chain. Its antigen is as yet unknown. A single record per CDR3 protein comes from TCRdb applying MiXCR to the 5' RACE reads. Of 250,000 or so distinct CDR3 sequences listed, around 6.6% are singletons. This specimen belongs to a study of identical twins. Whole-study results and caveats: Twins' excess sharing was less marked for out-of-frame beta sequences.

The CDR3 covers 14 residues. Germline lookup yields CDR1 SGHRS and CDR2 YFSETQ. V was shortened by 5 bases and J by 10 bases, with 19 bases between the two germline ends. The same data also went into a second study, on yellow fever vaccine responses in identical twins.

The chain combines TRBV5-1 with TRBJ2-1; no reliable D call. This TCR came from a woman aged 18-29 years in good health. The sample comprised memory (CD45RO+) T cells sorted from blood. The CDR3 DNA sequence: TGCGCCAGCAGTTGGCAAGGGTTAGTGGGAGAGCAGTTCTTC. It translates to CASSWQGLVGEQFF. Full variable domain (missing parts from reference TRBV5-1 and TRBJ2-1): KAGVTQTPRYLIKTRGQQVTLSCSPISGHRSVSWYQQTPGQGLQFLFEYFSETQRNKGNFPGRFSGRQFSNSRSEMNVSTLELGDSALYLCASSWQGLVGEQFFGPGTRLTVL.